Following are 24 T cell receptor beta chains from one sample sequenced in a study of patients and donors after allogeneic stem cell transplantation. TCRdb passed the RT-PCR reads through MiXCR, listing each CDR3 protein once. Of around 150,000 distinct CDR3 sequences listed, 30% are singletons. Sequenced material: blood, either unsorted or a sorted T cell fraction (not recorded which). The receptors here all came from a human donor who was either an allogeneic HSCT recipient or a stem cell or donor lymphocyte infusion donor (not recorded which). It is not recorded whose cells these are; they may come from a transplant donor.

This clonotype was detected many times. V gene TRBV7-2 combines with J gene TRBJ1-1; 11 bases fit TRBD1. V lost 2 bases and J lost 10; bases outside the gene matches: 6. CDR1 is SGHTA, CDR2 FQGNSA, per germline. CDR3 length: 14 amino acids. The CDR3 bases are TGTGCCAGCAGCTTATGGGGACAGGGGGATTCAGCTTTCTTT. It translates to CASSLWGQGDSAFF.

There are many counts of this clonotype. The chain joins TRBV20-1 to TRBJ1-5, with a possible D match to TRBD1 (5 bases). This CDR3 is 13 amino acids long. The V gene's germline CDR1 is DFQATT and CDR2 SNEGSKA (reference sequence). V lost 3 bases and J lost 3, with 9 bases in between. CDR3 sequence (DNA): TGCAGTGCTAGGGACATCCTCAATCAGCCCCAGCATTTT. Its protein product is CSARDILNQPQHF.

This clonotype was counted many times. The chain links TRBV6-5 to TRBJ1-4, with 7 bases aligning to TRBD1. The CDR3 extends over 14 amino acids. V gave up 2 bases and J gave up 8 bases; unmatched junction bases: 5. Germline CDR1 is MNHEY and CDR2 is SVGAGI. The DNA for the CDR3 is TGTGCCAGCAGTTACCGGCACAGGGGAGAAAAACTGTTTTTT. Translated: CASSYRHRGEKLFF.

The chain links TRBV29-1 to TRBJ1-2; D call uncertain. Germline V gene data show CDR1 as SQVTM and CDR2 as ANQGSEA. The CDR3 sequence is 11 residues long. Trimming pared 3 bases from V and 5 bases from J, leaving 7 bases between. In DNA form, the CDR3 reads TGCAGCGTTGAGAAAGGGTATGGCTACACCTTC. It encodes CSVEKGYGYTF.

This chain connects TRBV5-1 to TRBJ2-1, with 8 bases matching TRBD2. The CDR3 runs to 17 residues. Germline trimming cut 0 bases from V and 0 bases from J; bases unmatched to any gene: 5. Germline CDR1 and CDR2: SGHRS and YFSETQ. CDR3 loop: CASSLEPGTSSYNEQFF. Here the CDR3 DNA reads TGCGCCAGCAGCTTGGAGCCCGGGACTAGCTCCTACAATGAGCAGTTCTTC.

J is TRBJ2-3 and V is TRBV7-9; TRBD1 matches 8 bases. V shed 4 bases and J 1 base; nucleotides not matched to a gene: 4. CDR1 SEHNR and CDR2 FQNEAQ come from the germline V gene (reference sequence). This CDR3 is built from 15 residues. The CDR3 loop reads CASSSQTGGTDTQYF. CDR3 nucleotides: TGTGCCAGCAGCTCTCAGACAGGGGGCACAGATACGCAGTATTTT.

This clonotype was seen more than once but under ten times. The CDR3 protein is CASGAGPDEQFF. CDR3 nucleotides: TGTGCCAGCGGGGCAGGGCCGGATGAGCAGTTCTTC. The chain is built from TRBV18 and TRBJ2-1; possible D gene TRBD1, 5 bases. Per the germline V gene, CDR1 is KGHSH and CDR2 is LQKENI. This CDR3 has 12 amino acids. Trimming removed 8 bases from V and 8 bases from J, with 13 bases in between. The whole variable domain, filled in from reference TRBV18 and TRBJ2-1, reads NAGVMQNPRHLVRRRGQEARLRCSPMKGHSHVYWYRQLPEEGLKFMVYLQKENIIDESGMPKERFSAEFPKEGPSILRIQQVVRGDSAAYFCASGAGPDEQFFGPGTRLTVL.

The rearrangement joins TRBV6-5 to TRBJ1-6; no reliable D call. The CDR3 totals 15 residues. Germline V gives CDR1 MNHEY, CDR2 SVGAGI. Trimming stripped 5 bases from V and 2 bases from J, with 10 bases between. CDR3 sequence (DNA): TGTGCCAGCAGTCCTAATCTCCCCTATAATTCACCCCTCCACTTT. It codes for CASSPNLPYNSPLHF.

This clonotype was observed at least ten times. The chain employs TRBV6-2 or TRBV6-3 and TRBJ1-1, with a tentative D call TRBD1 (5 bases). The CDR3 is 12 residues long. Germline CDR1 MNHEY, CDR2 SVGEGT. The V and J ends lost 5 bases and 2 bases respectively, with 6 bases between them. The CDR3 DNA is TGTGCCAGCAGTAGGGGAAACACTGAAGCTTTCTTT. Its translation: CASSRGNTEAFF.

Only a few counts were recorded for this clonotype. DNA for the CDR3: TGTGCCAGCAGCCTCCACCCCTGGCCCCTCCACTTT. Residues: CASSLHPWPLHF. The chain combines TRBV3-1 with TRBJ1-6; D gene ambiguous. CDR3 length equals 12 residues. Trimming shortened V by 4 bases and J by 13 bases, and 11 bases separated the two germline ends. Germline CDR1 and CDR2: LGHDT and YNNKEL (reference sequence). The variable domain in full, completed from reference TRBV3-1 and TRBJ1-6, reads DTAVSQTPKYLVTQMGNDKSIKCEQNLGHDTMYWYKQDSKKFLKIMFSYNNKELIINETVPNRFSPKSPDKAHLNLHINSLELGDSAVYFCASSLHPWPLHFGNGTRLTVT.

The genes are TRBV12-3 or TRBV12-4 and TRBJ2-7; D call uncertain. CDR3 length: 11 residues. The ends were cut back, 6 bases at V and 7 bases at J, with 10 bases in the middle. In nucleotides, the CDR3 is TGTGCCAGCAGCCAAAGGGCTGAGCAGTACTTC. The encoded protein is CASSQRAEQYF.

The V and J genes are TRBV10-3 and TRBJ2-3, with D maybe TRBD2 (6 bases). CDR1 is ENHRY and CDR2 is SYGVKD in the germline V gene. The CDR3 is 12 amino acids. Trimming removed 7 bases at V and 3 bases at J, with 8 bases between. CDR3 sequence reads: CAITGGTDTQYF. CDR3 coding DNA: TGTGCCATCACTGGAGGGACAGATACGCAGTATTTT.

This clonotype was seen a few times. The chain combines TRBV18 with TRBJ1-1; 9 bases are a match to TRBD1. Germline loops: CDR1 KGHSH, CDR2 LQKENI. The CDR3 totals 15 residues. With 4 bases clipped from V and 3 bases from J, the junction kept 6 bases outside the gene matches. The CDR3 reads CASSHGQGLDTEAFF. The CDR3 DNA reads TGTGCCAGCTCACATGGACAGGGGTTGGACACTGAAGCTTTCTTT.

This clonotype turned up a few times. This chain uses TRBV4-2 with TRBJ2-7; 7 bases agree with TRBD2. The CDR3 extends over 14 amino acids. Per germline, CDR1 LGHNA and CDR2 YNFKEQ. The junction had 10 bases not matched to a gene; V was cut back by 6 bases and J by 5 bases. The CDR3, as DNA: TGTGCCAGCAGGGGTCTGGGAGCGGGAAACGAGCAGTACTTC. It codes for CASRGLGAGNEQYF.

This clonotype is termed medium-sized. CDR3 residues: CSVAKSTGDGYTF. The CDR3 DNA is TGCAGCGTTGCCAAAAGTACAGGGGACGGCTACACCTTC. This rearrangement joins TRBV29-1 to TRBJ1-2, with 7 bases that match TRBD1. With 4 bases clipped from V and 8 bases from J, the junction kept 10 bases outside the gene matches. Germline CDR1 is SQVTM and CDR2 is ANQGSEA. The CDR3 extends over 13 amino acids.

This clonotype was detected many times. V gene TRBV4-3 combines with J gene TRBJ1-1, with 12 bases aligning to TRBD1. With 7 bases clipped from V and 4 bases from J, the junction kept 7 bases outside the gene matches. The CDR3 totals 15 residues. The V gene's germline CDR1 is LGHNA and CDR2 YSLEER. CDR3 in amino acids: CASTGTGGWGTEAFF. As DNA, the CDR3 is TGCGCCAGCACCGGGACAGGGGGCTGGGGCACTGAAGCTTTCTTT.

Here the CDR3 DNA reads TGCGCCAGCAGCTTGGGAGGAAACACCATATATTTT. Amino acids: CASSLGGNTIYF. V and J are TRBV5-1 and TRBJ1-3; D gene unclear. CDR3 size: 12 residues. In germline, CDR1 is SGHRS, CDR2 YFSETQ. V was cut by 0 bases and J by 4 bases, with 2 bases left in between. Drawing the rest from reference TRBV5-1 and TRBJ1-3, the complete variable domain is KAGVTQTPRYLIKTRGQQVTLSCSPISGHRSVSWYQQTPGQGLQFLFEYFSETQRNKGNFPGRFSGRQFSNSRSEMNVSTLELGDSALYLCASSLGGNTIYFGEGSWLTVV.

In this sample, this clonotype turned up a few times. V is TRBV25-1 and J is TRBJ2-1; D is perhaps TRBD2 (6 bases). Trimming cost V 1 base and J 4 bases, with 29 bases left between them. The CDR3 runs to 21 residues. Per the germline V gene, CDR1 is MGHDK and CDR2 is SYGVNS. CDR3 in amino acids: CASSEWRLGLGRGGPYNEQFF. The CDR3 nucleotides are TGTGCCAGCAGTGAATGGAGGTTGGGGCTCGGCCGCGGAGGGCCGTACAATGAGCAGTTCTTC.

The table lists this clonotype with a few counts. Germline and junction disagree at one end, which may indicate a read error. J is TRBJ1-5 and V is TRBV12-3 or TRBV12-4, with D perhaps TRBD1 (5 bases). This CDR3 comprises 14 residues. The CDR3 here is CASTPWGSSQPQHF. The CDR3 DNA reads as TGTGCCAGCACCCCGTGGGGGAGCAGTCAGCCCCAGCATTTT.

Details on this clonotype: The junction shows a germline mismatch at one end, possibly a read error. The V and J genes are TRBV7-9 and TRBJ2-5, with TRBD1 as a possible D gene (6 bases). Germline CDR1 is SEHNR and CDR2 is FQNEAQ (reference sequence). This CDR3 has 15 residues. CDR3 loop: CASSLAPGELETQYF. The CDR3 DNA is TGTGCCAGCAGCCTAGCACCAGGGGAACTGGAGACCCAGTACTTC.

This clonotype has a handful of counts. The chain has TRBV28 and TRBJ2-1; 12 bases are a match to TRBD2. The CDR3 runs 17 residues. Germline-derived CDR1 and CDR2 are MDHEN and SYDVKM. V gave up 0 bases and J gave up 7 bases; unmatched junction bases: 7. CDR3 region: CASSLWTSGSIVNEQFF. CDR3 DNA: TGTGCCAGCAGTTTATGGACTAGCGGGAGTATCGTGAATGAGCAGTTCTTC.

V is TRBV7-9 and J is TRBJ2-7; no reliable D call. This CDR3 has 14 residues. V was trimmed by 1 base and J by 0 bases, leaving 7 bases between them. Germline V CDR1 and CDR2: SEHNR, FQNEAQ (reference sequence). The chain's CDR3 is CASSLETDSYEQYF. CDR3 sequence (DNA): TGTGCCAGCAGCTTAGAAACCGACTCCTACGAGCAGTACTTC.

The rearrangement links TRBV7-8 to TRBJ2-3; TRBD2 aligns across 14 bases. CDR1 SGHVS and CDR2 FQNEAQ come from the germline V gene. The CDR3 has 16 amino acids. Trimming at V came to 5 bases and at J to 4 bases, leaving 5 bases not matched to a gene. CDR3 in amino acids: CASSLWTSGGPDTQYF. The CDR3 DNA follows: TGTGCCAGCAGCCTTTGGACTAGCGGGGGGCCAGATACGCAGTATTTT.

The DNA of the CDR3 is TGTGCCAGCAGCTTGGTTCTGGACTCACGAAATAATTCACCCCTCCACTTT. It encodes CASSLVLDSRNNSPLHF. The genes are TRBV5-6 and TRBJ1-6; D gene uncertain. Germline CDR1 is SGHDT and CDR2 is YYEEEE. V lost 0 bases to trimming and J lost 5 bases, with 15 bases between them. The CDR3 spans 17 residues.